This T cell receptor beta chain comes out of a study of identical twins. The CDR3 is 14 residues long. V was pared by 0 bases and J by 4 bases, with 7 bases between. This clonotype came up a few times. TCRdb re-called the 5' RACE reads through MiXCR, storing one row per CDR3 protein. The sample contains some 320,000 distinct CDR3 sequences, more than 9% of which appear only once. The same sample was also studied in work on yellow fever vaccine responses in identical twins. That work states: Twins reportedly mounted vaccine T cell responses that seemed partly convergent, partly personalized.

Material for sequencing was CD8+ T cells sorted from blood. This sequence originates from a woman aged 18-30 years in good health. V and J are TRBV12-3 or TRBV12-4 and TRBJ1-3; no clear D gene. The CDR3 spells CASSLAGRGNTIYF. The CDR3 DNA follows: TGTGCCAGCAGTTTAGCAGGCAGGGGAAACACCATATATTTT.